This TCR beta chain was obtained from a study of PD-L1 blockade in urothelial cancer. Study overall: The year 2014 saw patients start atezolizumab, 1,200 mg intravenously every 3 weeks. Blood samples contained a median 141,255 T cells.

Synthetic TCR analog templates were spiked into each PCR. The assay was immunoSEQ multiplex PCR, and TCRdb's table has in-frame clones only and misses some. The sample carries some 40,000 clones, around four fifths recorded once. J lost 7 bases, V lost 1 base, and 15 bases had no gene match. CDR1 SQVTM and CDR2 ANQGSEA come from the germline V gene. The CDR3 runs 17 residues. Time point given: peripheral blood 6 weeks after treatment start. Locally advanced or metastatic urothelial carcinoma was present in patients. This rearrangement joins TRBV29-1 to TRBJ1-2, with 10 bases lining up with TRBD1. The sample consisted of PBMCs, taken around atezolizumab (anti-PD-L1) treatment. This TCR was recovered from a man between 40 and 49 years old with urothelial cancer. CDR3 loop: CSVEVLGRDRGNGGYTF. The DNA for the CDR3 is TGCAGCGTTGAAGTACTGGGTAGGGACAGGGGAAACGGTGGCTACACCTTC.